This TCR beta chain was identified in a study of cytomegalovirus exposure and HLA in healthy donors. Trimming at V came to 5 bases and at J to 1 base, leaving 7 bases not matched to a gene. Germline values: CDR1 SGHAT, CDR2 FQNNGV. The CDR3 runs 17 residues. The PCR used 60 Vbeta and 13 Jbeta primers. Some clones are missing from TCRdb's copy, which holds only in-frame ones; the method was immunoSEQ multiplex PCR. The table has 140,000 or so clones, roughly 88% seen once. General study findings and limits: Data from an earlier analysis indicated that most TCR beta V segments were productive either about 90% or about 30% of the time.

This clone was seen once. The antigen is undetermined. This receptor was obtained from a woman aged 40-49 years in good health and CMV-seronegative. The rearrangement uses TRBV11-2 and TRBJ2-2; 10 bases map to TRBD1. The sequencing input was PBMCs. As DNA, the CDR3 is TGTGCCAGCAGCGAACCGGGACAGGGGCTGAACACCGGGGAGCTGTTTTTT. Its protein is CASSEPGQGLNTGELFF.